A selection of T cell receptor beta chains follows, all from one sample in a study of CD8 T cells in ankylosing spondylitis. Each CDR3 protein gets one entry after TCRdb re-called the 5' RACE reads with MiXCR. The sample consists of roughly 180,000 distinct CDR3 sequences, roughly 13% of them appearing once. Sample: blood, either unsorted or a sorted T cell fraction (not recorded which). The receptors here all came from a male donor with ankylosing spondylitis or in good health (not recorded which). Each CDR3 is given with its conserved first and last residue. D genes are given only for firm matches. Clone size is given for some rows only: seen once, a few or many times, or a class if the clone is expanded.

D gene: NA; V gene: TRBV4-1; J gene: TRBJ2-7; clone size: NA; CDR3 protein: CASSQGPGRDGEQYF; CDR3 DNA: TGCGCCAGCAGCCAAGGGCCCGGCCGGGATGGGGAGCAGTACTTC
D gene: NA; V gene: TRBV5-1; J gene: TRBJ2-7; clone size: NA; CDR3 protein: CASSRDSNLYEQYF; CDR3 DNA: TGCGCCAGCAGCCGGGACTCCAACCTGTACGAGCAGTACTTC
D gene: NA; V gene: TRBV6-1; J gene: TRBJ1-1; clone size: NA; CDR3 protein: CASSLRVGVGNTEAFF; CDR3 DNA: TGTGCCAGCAGCCTCCGAGTGGGGGTGGGGAACACTGAAGCTTTCTTT
D gene: NA; V gene: TRBV6-2/TRBV6-3; J gene: TRBJ1-4; clone size: NA; CDR3 protein: CASSGLGEDEKLFF; CDR3 DNA: TGTGCCAGCAGTGGCCTGGGGGAGGACGAAAAACTGTTTTTT
D gene: TRBD2; V gene: TRBV25-1; J gene: TRBJ2-7; clone size: many; CDR3 protein: CASSELLGGNEQYF; CDR3 DNA: TGTGCCAGCAGTGAATTATTGGGGGGGAACGAGCAGTACTTC
D gene: TRBD1; V gene: TRBV12-3/TRBV12-4; J gene: TRBJ1-4; clone size: few; CDR3 protein: CASSLDRGGEKLFF; CDR3 DNA: TGTGCCAGCAGTTTGGACAGGGGTGGAGAAAAACTGTTTTTT
D gene: TRBD2; V gene: TRBV7-8; J gene: TRBJ2-7; clone size: many; CDR3 protein: CASSRGLAGVIADYEQYF; CDR3 DNA: TGTGCCAGCAGCCGGGGACTAGCGGGAGTAATCGCTGATTACGAGCAGTACTTC
D gene: NA; V gene: TRBV30; J gene: TRBJ2-7; clone size: NA; CDR3 protein: CAWSAQGFGEQYF; CDR3 DNA: TGTGCCTGGAGTGCACAGGGATTCGGCGAGCAGTACTTC
D gene: TRBD2; V gene: TRBV5-1; J gene: TRBJ2-3; clone size: few; CDR3 protein: CASSLEAISGRVADTQYF; CDR3 DNA: TGCGCCAGCAGCTTGGAAGCGATTAGCGGGAGGGTCGCAGATACGCAGTATTTT
D gene: TRBD2; V gene: TRBV4-1; J gene: TRBJ2-3; clone size: few; CDR3 protein: CASSQDQGGSTLDTQYF; CDR3 DNA: TGCGCCAGCAGCCAAGATCAGGGCGGGAGTACGTTGGATACGCAGTATTTT
D gene: TRBD2; V gene: TRBV4-2; J gene: TRBJ2-2; clone size: few; CDR3 protein: CASSPGLAGQLDTGELFF; CDR3 DNA: TGTGCCAGCAGCCCGGGACTAGCGGGTCAATTGGACACCGGGGAGCTGTTTTTT
D gene: NA; V gene: TRBV5-1; J gene: TRBJ2-1; clone size: few; CDR3 protein: CASSLRDPPYNEQFF; CDR3 DNA: TGCGCCAGCAGCCTCCGGGACCCACCCTACAATGAGCAGTTCTTC
D gene: NA; V gene: TRBV13; J gene: TRBJ2-1; clone size: NA; CDR3 protein: CASSFGGPSEQFF; CDR3 DNA: TGTGCCAGCAGCTTTGGGGGGCCGAGTGAGCAGTTCTTC
D gene: NA; V gene: TRBV2; J gene: TRBJ2-7; clone size: NA; CDR3 protein: CASRAGDDEQYF; CDR3 DNA: TGTGCCAGCAGGGCCGGGGACGACGAGCAGTACTTC
D gene: NA; V gene: TRBV29-1; J gene: TRBJ1-1; clone size: NA; CDR3 protein: CSFEEAVNTEAFF; CDR3 DNA: TGCAGCTTTGAAGAGGCGGTAAACACTGAAGCTTTCTTT
D gene: NA; V gene: TRBV25-1; J gene: TRBJ1-1; clone size: few; CDR3 protein: CASSEYAEAFF; CDR3 DNA: TGTGCCAGCAGTGAATACGCGGAAGCTTTCTTT
D gene: NA; V gene: TRBV6-5; J gene: TRBJ2-5; clone size: few; CDR3 protein: CASSYTIYQETQYF; CDR3 DNA: TGTGCCAGCAGTTACACGATATACCAAGAGACCCAGTACTTC
D gene: TRBD1; V gene: TRBV29-1; J gene: TRBJ2-1; clone size: few; CDR3 protein: CSVPFLGRGYNEQFF; CDR3 DNA: TGCAGCGTGCCGTTCCTGGGCAGGGGGTACAATGAGCAGTTCTTC
D gene: NA; V gene: TRBV13; J gene: TRBJ2-7; clone size: NA; CDR3 protein: CASSFEGLEQYF; CDR3 DNA: TGTGCCAGCAGCTTCGAAGGGCTCGAGCAGTACTTC
D gene: NA; V gene: TRBV10-3; J gene: TRBJ1-2; clone size: many; CDR3 protein: CAITDPEEGGYTF; CDR3 DNA: TGTGCCATCACGGACCCCGAGGAGGGTGGCTACACCTTC
D gene: NA; V gene: TRBV14; J gene: TRBJ1-4; clone size: many; CDR3 protein: CASSQVRGSNEKLFF; CDR3 DNA: TGTGCCAGCAGCCAAGTACGGGGATCTAATGAAAAACTGTTTTTT
D gene: NA; V gene: TRBV4-1; J gene: TRBJ1-2; clone size: many; CDR3 protein: CASSPKFIRVNYGYTF; CDR3 DNA: TGCGCCAGCAGCCCTAAGTTCATCAGGGTTAACTATGGCTACACCTTC
D gene: NA; V gene: TRBV4-2; J gene: TRBJ2-5; clone size: many; CDR3 protein: CASSQEMEKKGETQYF; CDR3 DNA: TGTGCCAGCAGCCAAGAGATGGAGAAGAAGGGGGAGACCCAGTACTTC
D gene: TRBD2; V gene: TRBV6-2/TRBV6-3; J gene: TRBJ2-5; clone size: many; CDR3 protein: CASSLSTSGGTQETQYF; CDR3 DNA: TGTGCCAGCAGTCTCTCGACTAGCGGGGGGACTCAAGAGACCCAGTACTTC
D gene: TRBD2; V gene: TRBV12-3/TRBV12-4; J gene: TRBJ2-2; clone size: NA; CDR3 protein: CASSALAGDTGELFF; CDR3 DNA: TGTGCCAGCAGTGCCTTAGCGGGAGACACCGGGGAGCTGTTTTTT
D gene: NA; V gene: TRBV4-2; J gene: TRBJ2-1; clone size: few; CDR3 protein: CASSQTHEQFF; CDR3 DNA: TGTGCCAGCAGCCAAACCCATGAGCAGTTCTTC
D gene: NA; V gene: TRBV7-2; J gene: TRBJ2-7; clone size: many; CDR3 protein: CASSLVPGSYEQYF; CDR3 DNA: TGTGCCAGCAGCTTAGTTCCAGGCAGCTACGAGCAGTACTTC
D gene: TRBD2; V gene: TRBV15; J gene: TRBJ2-7; clone size: few; CDR3 protein: CATSGGTSGAYEQYF; CDR3 DNA: TGTGCCACCAGCGGAGGGACTAGCGGCGCCTACGAGCAGTACTTC
D gene: NA; V gene: TRBV15; J gene: TRBJ2-3; clone size: NA; CDR3 protein: CATSVGSGATDTQYF; CDR3 DNA: TGTGCCACCAGCGTAGGGAGTGGGGCGACAGATACGCAGTATTTT
D gene: NA; V gene: TRBV20-1; J gene: TRBJ2-1; clone size: NA; CDR3 protein: CSARDRGRYNEQFF; CDR3 DNA: TGCAGTGCTAGAGATCGGGGCCGATACAATGAGCAGTTCTTC
D gene: NA; V gene: TRBV20-1; J gene: TRBJ2-7; clone size: few; CDR3 protein: CSAREEGSTYEQYF; CDR3 DNA: TGCAGTGCTAGAGAGGAGGGGTCAACCTACGAGCAGTACTTC
D gene: NA; V gene: TRBV10-3; J gene: TRBJ2-7; clone size: NA; CDR3 protein: CAIGGWSYEQYF; CDR3 DNA: TGTGCCATCGGCGGCTGGTCCTACGAGCAGTACTTC
D gene: TRBD1; V gene: TRBV6-1; J gene: TRBJ1-2; clone size: few; CDR3 protein: CASSELGTGGSGYTF; CDR3 DNA: TGTGCCAGCAGTGAACTAGGGACAGGGGGATCGGGCTACACCTTC